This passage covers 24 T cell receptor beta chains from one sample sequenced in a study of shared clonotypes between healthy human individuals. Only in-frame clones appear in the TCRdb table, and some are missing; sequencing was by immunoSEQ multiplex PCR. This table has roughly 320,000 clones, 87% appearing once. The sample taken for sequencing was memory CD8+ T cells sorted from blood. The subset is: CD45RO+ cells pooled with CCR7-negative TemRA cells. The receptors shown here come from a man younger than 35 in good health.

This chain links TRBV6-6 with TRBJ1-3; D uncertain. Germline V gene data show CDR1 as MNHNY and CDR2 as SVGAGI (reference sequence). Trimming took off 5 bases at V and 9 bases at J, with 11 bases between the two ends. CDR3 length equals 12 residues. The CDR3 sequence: CASSTHEGTIYF. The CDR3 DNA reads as TGTGCCAGCAGTACCCATGAGGGCACCATATATTTT.

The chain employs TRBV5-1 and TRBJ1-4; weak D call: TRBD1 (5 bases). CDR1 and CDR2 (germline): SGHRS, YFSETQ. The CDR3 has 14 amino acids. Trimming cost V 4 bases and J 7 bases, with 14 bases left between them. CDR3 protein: CASSLEGQGEKLFF. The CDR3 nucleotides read TGCGCCAGCAGCCTCGAGGGCCAGGGTGAAAAACTGTTTTTT.

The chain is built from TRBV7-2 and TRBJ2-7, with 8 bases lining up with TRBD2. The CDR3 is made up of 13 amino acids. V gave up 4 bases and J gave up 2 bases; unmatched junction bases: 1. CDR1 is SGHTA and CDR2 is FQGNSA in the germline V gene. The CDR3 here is CASSWGLAYEQYF. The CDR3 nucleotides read TGTGCCAGCAGCTGGGGACTAGCCTACGAGCAGTACTTC.

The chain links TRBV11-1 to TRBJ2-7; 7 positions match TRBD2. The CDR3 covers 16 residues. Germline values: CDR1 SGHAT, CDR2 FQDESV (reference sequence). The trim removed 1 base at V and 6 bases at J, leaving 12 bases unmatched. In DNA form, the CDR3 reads TGTGCCAGCAGCTTAGGTCCTAGCGGCCCTCCGGGCGAGCAGTACTTC. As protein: CASSLGPSGPPGEQYF.

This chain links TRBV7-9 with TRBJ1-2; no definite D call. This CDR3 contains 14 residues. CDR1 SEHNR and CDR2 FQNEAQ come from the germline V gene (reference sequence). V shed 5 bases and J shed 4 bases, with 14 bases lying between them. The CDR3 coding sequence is TGTGCCAGCAGCCCAGTGGGCAGCCCCTATGGCTACACCTTC. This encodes CASSPVGSPYGYTF.

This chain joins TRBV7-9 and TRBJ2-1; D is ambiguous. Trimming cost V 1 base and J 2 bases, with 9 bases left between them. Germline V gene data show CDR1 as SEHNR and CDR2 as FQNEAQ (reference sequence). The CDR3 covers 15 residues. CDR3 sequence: CASSLVRGPYNEQFF. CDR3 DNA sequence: TGTGCCAGCAGCTTAGTAAGAGGACCCTACAATGAGCAGTTCTTC.

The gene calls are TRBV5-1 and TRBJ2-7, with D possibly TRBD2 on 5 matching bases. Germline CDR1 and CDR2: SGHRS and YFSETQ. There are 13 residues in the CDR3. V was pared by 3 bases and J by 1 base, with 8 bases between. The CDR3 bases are TGCGCCAGCAGCTCAGCGGATTCCTACGAGCAGTACTTC. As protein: CASSSADSYEQYF. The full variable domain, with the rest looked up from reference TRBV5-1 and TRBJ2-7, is KAGVTQTPRYLIKTRGQQVTLSCSPISGHRSVSWYQQTPGQGLQFLFEYFSETQRNKGNFPGRFSGRQFSNSRSEMNVSTLELGDSALYLCASSSADSYEQYFGPGTRLTVT.

The DNA of the CDR3 is TGCGCCAGCAGCTCTCGGGCCTGGGCAGGGGAAGAAAAACTGTTTTTT. Translating gives CASSSRAWAGEEKLFF. The chain has TRBV5-1 and TRBJ1-4; possibly TRBD1 for D (6 bases). The germline CDR1 and CDR2 sequences are SGHRS and YFSETQ. V lost 3 bases and J lost 8, with 20 bases in between. The CDR3 is 16 residues long.

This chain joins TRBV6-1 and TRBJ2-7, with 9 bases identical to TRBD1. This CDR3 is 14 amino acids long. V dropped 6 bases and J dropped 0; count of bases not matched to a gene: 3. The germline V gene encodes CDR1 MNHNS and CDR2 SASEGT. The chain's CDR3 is CASSMTGGSYEQYF. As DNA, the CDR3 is TGTGCCAGCAGCATGACAGGGGGCTCCTACGAGCAGTACTTC.

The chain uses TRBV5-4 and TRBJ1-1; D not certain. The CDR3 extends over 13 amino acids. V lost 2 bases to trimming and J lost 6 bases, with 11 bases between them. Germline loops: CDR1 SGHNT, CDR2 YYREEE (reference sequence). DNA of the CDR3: TGTGCCAGCAGCTTTCGAGCTTCGGCTGAAGCTTTCTTT. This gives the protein CASSFRASAEAFF.

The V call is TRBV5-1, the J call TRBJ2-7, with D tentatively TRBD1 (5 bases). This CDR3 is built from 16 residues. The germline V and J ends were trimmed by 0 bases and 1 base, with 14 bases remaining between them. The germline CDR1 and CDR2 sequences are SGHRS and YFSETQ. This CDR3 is CASSLEEGAFSYEQYF. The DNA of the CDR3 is TGCGCCAGCAGCTTGGAGGAAGGGGCCTTTTCCTACGAGCAGTACTTC.

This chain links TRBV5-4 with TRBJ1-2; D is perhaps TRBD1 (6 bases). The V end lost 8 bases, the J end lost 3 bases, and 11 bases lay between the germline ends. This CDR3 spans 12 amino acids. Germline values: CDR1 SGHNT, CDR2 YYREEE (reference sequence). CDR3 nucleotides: TGTGCCAGTGCAGGGGACGACTATGGCTACACCTTC. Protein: CASAGDDYGYTF.

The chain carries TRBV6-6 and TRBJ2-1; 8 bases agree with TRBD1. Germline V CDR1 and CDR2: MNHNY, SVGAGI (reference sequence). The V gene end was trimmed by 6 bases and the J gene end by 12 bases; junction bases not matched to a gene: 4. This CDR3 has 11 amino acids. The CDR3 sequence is CASSNTGGQFF. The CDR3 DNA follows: TGTGCCAGCAGCAATACAGGGGGGCAGTTCTTC.

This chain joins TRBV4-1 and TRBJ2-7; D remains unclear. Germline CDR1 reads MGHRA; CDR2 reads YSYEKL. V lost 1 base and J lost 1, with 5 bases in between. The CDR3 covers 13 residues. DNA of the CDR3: TGCGCCAGCAGCCAAGCGGAATCCTACGAGCAGTACTTC. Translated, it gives CASSQAESYEQYF.

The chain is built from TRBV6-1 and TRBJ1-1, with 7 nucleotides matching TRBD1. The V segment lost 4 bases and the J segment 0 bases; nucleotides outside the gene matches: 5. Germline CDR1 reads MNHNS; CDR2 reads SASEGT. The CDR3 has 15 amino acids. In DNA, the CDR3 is TGTGCCAGCAGTGGTATCGGGACAGTGAACACTGAAGCTTTCTTT. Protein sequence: CASSGIGTVNTEAFF.

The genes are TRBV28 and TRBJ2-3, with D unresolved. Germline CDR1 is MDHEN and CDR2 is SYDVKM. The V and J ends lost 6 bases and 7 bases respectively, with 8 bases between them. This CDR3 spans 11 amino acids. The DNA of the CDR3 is TGTGCCAGCAGCCCATTGAATACGCAGTATTTT. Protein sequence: CASSPLNTQYF.

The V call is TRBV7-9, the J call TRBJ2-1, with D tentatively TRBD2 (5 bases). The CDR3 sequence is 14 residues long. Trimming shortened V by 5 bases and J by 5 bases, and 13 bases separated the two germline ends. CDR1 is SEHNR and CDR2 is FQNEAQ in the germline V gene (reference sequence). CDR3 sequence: CASSKVRGDNEQFF. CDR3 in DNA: TGTGCCAGCAGCAAAGTACGGGGAGACAATGAGCAGTTCTTC.

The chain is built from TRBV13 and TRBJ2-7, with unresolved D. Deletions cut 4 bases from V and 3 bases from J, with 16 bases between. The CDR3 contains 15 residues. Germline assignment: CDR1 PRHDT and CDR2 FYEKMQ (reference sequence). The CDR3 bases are TGTGCCAGCAGCTCATCTCTGGCCCCTGTCTACGAGCAGTACTTC. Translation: CASSSSLAPVYEQYF.

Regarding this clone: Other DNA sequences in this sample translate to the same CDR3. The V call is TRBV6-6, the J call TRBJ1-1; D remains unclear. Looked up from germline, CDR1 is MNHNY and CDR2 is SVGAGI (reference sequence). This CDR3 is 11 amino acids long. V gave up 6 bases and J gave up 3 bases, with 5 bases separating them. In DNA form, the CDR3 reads TGTGCCAGCAGCTGGGACACTGAAGCTTTCTTT. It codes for CASSWDTEAFF.

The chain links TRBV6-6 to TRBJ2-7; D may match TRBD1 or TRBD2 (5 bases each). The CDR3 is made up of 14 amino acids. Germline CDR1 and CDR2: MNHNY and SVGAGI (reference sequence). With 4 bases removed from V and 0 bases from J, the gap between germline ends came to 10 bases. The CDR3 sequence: CASSFAGSSYEQYF. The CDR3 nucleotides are TGTGCCAGCAGTTTCGCAGGGAGCTCCTACGAGCAGTACTTC.

This CDR3 reads CASSPTSEKETQYF. The DNA for the CDR3 is TGCGCCAGCAGCCCGACTAGCGAAAAAGAGACCCAGTACTTC. The chain couples TRBV4-3 to TRBJ2-5; 8 nucleotides line up with TRBD2. The CDR3 length is 14 residues. J lost 3 bases, V lost 4 bases, and 4 bases had no gene match. The V gene's germline CDR1 is LGHNA and CDR2 YSLEER.

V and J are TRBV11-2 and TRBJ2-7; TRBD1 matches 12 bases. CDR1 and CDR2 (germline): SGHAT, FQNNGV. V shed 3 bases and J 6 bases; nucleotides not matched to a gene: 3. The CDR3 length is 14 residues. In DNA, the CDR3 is TGTGCCAGCAGCTTGGGGACAGGGGGCTTCGAGCAGTACTTC. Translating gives CASSLGTGGFEQYF. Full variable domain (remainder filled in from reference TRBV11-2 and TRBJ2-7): EAGVAQSPRYKIIEKRQSVAFWCNPISGHATLYWYQQILGQGPKLLIQFQNNGVVDDSQLPKDRFSAERLKGVDSTLKIQPAKLEDSAVYLCASSLGTGGFEQYFGPGTRLTVT.

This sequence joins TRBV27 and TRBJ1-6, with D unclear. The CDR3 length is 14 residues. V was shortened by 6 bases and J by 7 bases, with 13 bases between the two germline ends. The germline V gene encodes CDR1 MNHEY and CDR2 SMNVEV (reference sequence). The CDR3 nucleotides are TGTGCCAGCAGCTACGGTGGGAACAATTCACCCCTCCACTTT. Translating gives CASSYGGNNSPLHF.

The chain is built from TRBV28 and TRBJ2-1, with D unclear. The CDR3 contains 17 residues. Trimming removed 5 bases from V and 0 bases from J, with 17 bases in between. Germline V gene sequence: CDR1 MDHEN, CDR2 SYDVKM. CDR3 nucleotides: TGTGCCAGCAGTGCCTCCGGGCCACACTACTCCTACAATGAGCAGTTCTTC. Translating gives CASSASGPHYSYNEQFF.